Presented here are 13 T cell receptor beta chains from one specimen sequenced in a study of blood T cells in healthy people across ages. A J-beta primer mix and a sample-barcoded 5' primer were used in a second PCR of about 7 to 12 cycles. TCRdb called the 5' RACE reads again in MiXCR, with one record for every CDR3 protein. The sample lists 850,000 to 950,000 distinct CDR3 sequences, about 28% occurring once. The specimen sequenced was blood. The receptors were gathered from a woman over 75 in good health.

This chain uses TRBV24-1 with TRBJ2-7; D perhaps matches TRBD1 (6 bases). The J call may be incorrect, as the DNA end agrees better with TRBJ2-5. The CDR3 loop spans 16 amino acids. The germline gives CDR1 KGHDR, CDR2 SFDVKD. CDR3: CATSGEGQIGLKTQYF. Here the CDR3 DNA reads TGTGCCACCAGTGGGGAAGGACAGATTGGGCTGAAGACCCAGTACTTC.

V usage is TRBV14 and J usage is TRBJ2-3, with TRBD1 matching 7 bases. Unmatched junction bases numbered 8, after V lost 2 bases and J lost 0 bases. The CDR3 loop spans 17 amino acids. Germline V gene lookup returns CDR1 SGHDN and CDR2 FVKESK. The CDR3: CASSQTWTGRSTDTQYF. Here the CDR3 DNA reads TGTGCCAGCAGCCAAACCTGGACAGGCCGGAGCACAGATACGCAGTATTTT.

The J gene is TRBJ2-7, the V gene TRBV21-1; TRBD1 was called by the table and not checked on the DNA. The end of the DNA is better explained by TRBJ2-5, so the J call may be wrong. TRBV21-1 is recorded as a pseudogene. The CDR3 consists of 20 residues. CDR3 nucleotide sequence: TGTGCCAGCAGCAAAGGGCGCCCCGTGCTCCGGGGGCAGCGGTCCGAGACCCAGTACTTC. Translation: CASSKGRPVLRGQRSETQYF.

Ten or more counts support this clonotype. This chain links TRBV7-2 with TRBJ1-6; 7 nucleotides align to TRBD1. Trimming removed 6 bases from V and 10 bases from J; junction bases left unmatched: 6. The CDR3 runs to 13 residues. Germline loops: CDR1 SGHTA, CDR2 FQGNSA. CDR3 DNA sequence: TGTGCCAGCAGAGCTACAGGGGACTCACCCCTCCACTTT. Its protein is CASRATGDSPLHF.

There are many counts of this clonotype. J is TRBJ2-1 and V is TRBV6-2 or TRBV6-3; D not resolved. The V gene's germline CDR1 is MNHEY and CDR2 SVGEGT. Trimming shortened V by 0 bases and J by 8 bases, and 11 bases separated the two germline ends. This CDR3 comprises 14 residues. The CDR3 spells CASSYSLVPHEQFF. The CDR3 coding sequence is TGTGCCAGCAGTTACTCGTTGGTCCCCCATGAGCAGTTCTTC.

This clonotype has at least ten counts. The chain is built from TRBV9 and TRBJ2-1; D might be TRBD1 or TRBD2, each matching 6 bases. The CDR3 has 13 amino acids. The germline V gene has CDR1 SGDLS and CDR2 YYNGEE. V lost 4 bases, J lost 12 bases, and 17 bases lay in between. CDR3 in DNA: TGTGCCAGCAGCCCAGCCCTCGAGGGGGGGCAGTTCTTC. This gives the protein CASSPALEGGQFF.

This clonotype was seen at least ten times. The V call is TRBV7-2, the J call TRBJ1-5; TRBD1 matches at 11 bases. V lost 3 bases and J lost 5; bases outside the gene matches: 3. CDR1 and CDR2 (germline): SGHTA, FQGNSA. This CDR3 comprises 15 residues. The CDR3 spells CASSLDRGRHQPQHF. The CDR3 DNA sequence: TGTGCCAGCAGCTTGGACAGGGGGCGCCATCAGCCCCAGCATTTT.

This chain links TRBV2 with TRBJ2-3; 15 bases match TRBD2. The junction had 3 bases not matched to a gene; V was cut back by 4 bases and J by 4 bases. CDR1 is SNHLY and CDR2 is FYNNEI in the germline V gene. The CDR3 spans 16 residues. Written as DNA, the CDR3 is TGTGCCAGCAGTGCTGGGACTAGCGGGAGGTCAGATACGCAGTATTTT. Its translation: CASSAGTSGRSDTQYF. Using reference TRBV2 and TRBJ2-3 for the parts outside the CDR3, the full variable domain is EPEVTQTPSHQVTQMGQEVILRCVPISNHLYFYWYRQILGQKVEFLVSFYNNEISEKSEIFDDQFSVERPDGSNFTLKIRSTKLEDSAMYFCASSAGTSGRSDTQYFGPGTRLTVL.

In its sample, this clonotype was seen many times. J is TRBJ2-3 and V is TRBV12-3 or TRBV12-4; D is perhaps TRBD1 (6 bases). V dropped 6 bases and J dropped 3 bases, with 16 bases sitting between them. CDR3 length: 15 residues. CDR3 DNA sequence: TGTGCCAGCAGCCTTACCAGGGGCCTAACAGATACGCAGTATTTT. Residues: CASSLTRGLTDTQYF.

The V gene is TRBV20-1, the J gene TRBJ2-4; 7 bases fit TRBD2. V dropped 6 bases and J dropped 1; count of bases not matched to a gene: 9. This CDR3 contains 15 residues. Germline CDR1 is DFQATT and CDR2 is SNEGSKA (reference sequence). CDR3 in DNA: TGCAGTGCCAGGGACGGGCGGGGGGCCAAAAACATTCAGTACTTC. Translating it yields CSARDGRGAKNIQYF.

This clonotype has a count of ten or more. This rearrangement joins TRBV20-1 to TRBJ2-1; 15 nucleotides agree with TRBD2. CDR1 and CDR2 (germline): DFQATT, SNEGSKA (reference sequence). Germline trimming cut 5 bases from V and 12 bases from J; bases unmatched to any gene: 8. The CDR3 has 14 amino acids. CDR3 residues: CSAAGGLAGGRQFF. The DNA of the CDR3 is TGCAGTGCTGCGGGAGGACTAGCGGGGGGGAGGCAGTTCTTC.

A word on this clonotype: This could be a read error, since a much larger clone is one nucleotide away. This chain uses TRBV21-1 with TRBJ1-2. TRBV21-1 corresponds to a pseudogene. The length of the CDR3 is 14 residues. The CDR3 here is CASSTPALPNGYTF. In DNA form, the CDR3 reads TGTGCCAGCAGCACACCAGCCCTCCCGAATGGCTACACCTTC.

At least ten counts were recorded for this clonotype. The V gene is TRBV3-1, the J gene TRBJ2-7, with TRBD2 matching 7 bases. CDR3 length: 16 residues. With 4 bases clipped from V and 3 bases from J, the junction kept 12 bases outside the gene matches. CDR1 is LGHDT, CDR2 YNNKEL, per germline (reference sequence). In DNA form, the CDR3 reads TGTGCCAGCAGCCGCGCCGCAGCGGGGCCCCACTACGAGCAGTACTTC. Translated: CASSRAAAGPHYEQYF.